These 18 T cell receptor beta chains were sequenced from one sample in a study of T cells in women clearing cervical HPV infection. The method was immunoSEQ multiplex PCR; TCRdb's version includes in-frame clones alone and lacks a portion of them. This sample contains approximately 17,000 clones. Specimen: blood buffy coat. Receptors originate from a woman between 18 and 70 years old with a cervical HPV16 infection that either progressed to CIN3+ or cleared (not recorded which).

As to this clone: The read comes to an end 3 residues before the CDR3 does, leaving the germline J gene to fill in the end. The chain couples TRBV19 to TRBJ2-1, with 9 bases lining up with TRBD2. The CDR3 contains 14 residues. Germline CDR1 is LNHDA and CDR2 is SQIVND (reference sequence). The ends lost 5 bases at V and 9 bases at J; junction bases unmatched: 8. The sequenced CDR3 bases are TGTGCCAGTAGTGATTTAGCGGGAGTAACTGAG. Amino acid sequence: CASSDLAGVTE. The entire CDR3 protein reads CASSDLAGVTEQFF.

On this clone itself: The CDR3 is cut off 3 residues early in the read; its end comes from the germline J gene. V is TRBV11-2 and J is TRBJ1-2; TRBD1 might be the D (6 bases). CDR3 length equals 12 residues. Germline loops: CDR1 SGHAT, CDR2 FQNNGV. The covered CDR3 bases are TGTGCCAGCAGACAGGGTGTGGGCGGC. Protein sequence: CASRQGVGG. The whole CDR3 sequence is CASRQGVGGYTF.

Regarding this clone: Read sequence stops 3 residues before the CDR3 end, and the germline J gene provides the missing end. The chain joins TRBV14 to TRBJ2-7; no firm D call. The CDR3 spans 12 residues. The germline V gene has CDR1 SGHDN and CDR2 FVKESK. The V end lost 1 base, the J end lost 3 bases, and 4 bases lay between the germline ends. CDR3 sequence reads: CASSQANYEQYF. The DNA read from the CDR3 is TGTGCCAGCAGCCAAGCTAACTACGAG.

CDR3 residues: CASSLYRARGTGELFF. Partial CDR3 DNA: TGCGCCAGCAGCCTCTACAGGGCCAGAGGGACCGGGGAG. This chain connects TRBV5-1 to TRBJ2-2, with a tentative D call TRBD1 (6 bases). The read stops 3 residues short of the end of the CDR3; the missing end is completed from the germline J gene. The length of the CDR3 is 16 residues. The germline V gene encodes CDR1 SGHRS and CDR2 YFSETQ. With 4 bases removed from V and 5 bases from J, the gap between germline ends came to 18 bases.

Worth noting for this clone: Sequencing ends 3 residues short of the CDR3 end; the germline J gene provides the rest. The chain couples TRBV10-1 to TRBJ1-2; weak D call: TRBD1 (5 bases). V was cut by 10 bases and J by 0 bases, with 12 bases left in between. This CDR3 contains 13 residues. Germline V gene lookup returns CDR1 WNHNN and CDR2 SYGVQD (reference sequence). The CDR3 bases that were read are TGCGCCACGCAAGACAGCACTAACTATGGC. Encoded protein: CATQDSTNYG. The entire CDR3 is CATQDSTNYGYTF.

Incomplete CDR3 DNA: TGTGCCAGCAGCGCCGGACAGGGGGGAGAGACC. As protein: CASSAGQGGET. In full, the CDR3 is CASSAGQGGETQYF. The gene calls are TRBV5-8 and TRBJ2-5; 10 nucleotides line up with TRBD1. The CDR3 end lies 3 residues beyond the end of the read and is filled in from the germline J gene. The CDR3 consists of 14 residues. The V gene end was trimmed by 4 bases and the J gene end by 4 bases; junction bases not matched to a gene: 4. Germline lookup yields CDR1 SGHTS and CDR2 YDEGEE. Drawing the rest from reference TRBV5-8 and TRBJ2-5, the complete variable domain is EAGVTQSPTHLIKTRGQQATLRCSPISGHTSVYWYQQALGLGLQFLLWYDEGEERNRGNFPPRFSGRQFPNYSSELNVNALELEDSALYLCASSAGQGGETQYFGPGTRLLVL.

Points on this clone: Read data end 3 residues before the CDR3 end; the end is taken from the germline J gene. The J gene is TRBJ2-5, the V gene TRBV12-5; 8 bases line up with TRBD2. The germline CDR1 and CDR2 sequences are LGHNT and FRNRAP. Losses at the gene ends were 2 bases for V and 1 base for J; bases not matched to a gene: 12. This CDR3 contains 18 residues. CDR3 DNA, as far as it was read: TGTGCTAGTGGTTTGCCATCCCCATCTCGGGGGGGCCAAGAGACC. Translation gives CASGLPSPSRGGQET. The whole CDR3 is CASGLPSPSRGGQETQYF.

In regard to this clone: The CDR3 end lies 3 residues beyond the end of the read and is filled in from the germline J gene. V usage is TRBV5-6 and J usage is TRBJ1-2; D unclear. The CDR3 is made up of 12 amino acids. Per the germline V gene, CDR1 is SGHDT and CDR2 is YYEEEE. Trimming shortened V by 5 bases and J by 7 bases, and 12 bases separated the two germline ends. CDR3 DNA, as far as it was read: TGTGCCAGCAGTAAAAGTGCTATTGGC. Translated, it gives CASSKSAIG. The full CDR3 is CASSKSAIGYTF.

As to this clone: Read sequence stops 3 residues before the CDR3 end, and the germline J gene provides the missing end. V is TRBV5-1 and J is TRBJ1-3; D remains ambiguous. V was cut by 1 base and J by 2 bases, with 7 bases left in between. The CDR3 has 14 residues. CDR1 is SGHRS, CDR2 YFSETQ, per germline. The CDR3 loop reads CASSLPGTGNTIYF. The covered CDR3 bases are TGCGCCAGCAGCTTGCCAGGAACTGGAAACACC. The whole variable domain, filled in from reference TRBV5-1 and TRBJ1-3, reads KAGVTQTPRYLIKTRGQQVTLSCSPISGHRSVSWYQQTPGQGLQFLFEYFSETQRNKGNFPGRFSGRQFSNSRSEMNVSTLELGDSALYLCASSLPGTGNTIYFGEGSWLTVV.

As regards this clone: The read terminates 3 residues ahead of where the CDR3 ends, so the germline J gene completes it. This chain uses TRBV20-1 with TRBJ2-2; 7 bases fit TRBD1. The CDR3 sequence is 14 residues long. V lost 5 bases, J lost 4 bases, and 7 bases stayed unmatched. Germline CDR1 and CDR2: DFQATT and SNEGSKA (reference sequence). The sequenced CDR3 bases are TGCAGTGCTTTCGACAGGGCCAGCACCGGGGAG. This codes for CSAFDRASTGE. From start to end, the CDR3 is CSAFDRASTGELFF.

In regard to this clone: The read halts 3 residues ahead of the CDR3 end, with the missing end drawn from the germline J gene. This chain uses TRBV4-1 with TRBJ1-2; TRBD1 aligns across 7 bases. This CDR3 has 15 amino acids. Germline lookup yields CDR1 MGHRA and CDR2 YSYEKL. V lost 0 bases and J lost 7; bases outside the gene matches: 8. This chain's CDR3 is CASSQEGQGERGYTF. The covered CDR3 bases are TGCGCCAGCAGCCAAGAAGGTCAGGGGGAGCGTGGC.

A note on this clone: The read is 3 residues too short to cover the CDR3 end, so that end is filled in from the germline J gene. The V call is TRBV10-3, the J call TRBJ2-3; weak D call: TRBD1 (6 bases). The ends were cut back, 4 bases at V and 1 base at J, with 9 bases in the middle. CDR1 is ENHRY and CDR2 is SYGVKD in the germline V gene. This CDR3 contains 14 residues. CDR3 protein: CAISVAGGTDTQYF. The sequenced CDR3 bases are TGTGCCATCAGTGTGGCAGGGGGCACAGATACG.

About this clone itself: Read data end 3 residues before the CDR3 end; the end is taken from the germline J gene. This chain uses TRBV12-3 or TRBV12-4 with TRBJ2-5; tentative D call: TRBD2 (5 bases). This CDR3 region has 13 residues. Trimming stripped 3 bases from V and 6 bases from J, with 11 bases between. The CDR3 sequence: CASSFEGRKTQYF. Partial CDR3 DNA: TGTGCCAGCAGTTTCGAGGGTAGGAAGACC.

As regards this clone: The read is 3 residues too short to cover the CDR3 end, so that end is filled in from the germline J gene. The chain uses TRBV20-1 and TRBJ1-3; 8 nucleotides align to TRBD1. The germline gives CDR1 DFQATT, CDR2 SNEGSKA (reference sequence). After removal of 5 bases from V and 0 bases from J, the junction contained 6 bases not matched to a gene. CDR3 length: 15 residues. The covered CDR3 bases are TGCAGTGCTGAGACAGGGGCCATCTCTGGAAACACC. This gives the protein CSAETGAISGNT. The entire CDR3 is CSAETGAISGNTIYF.

In regard to this clone: The CDR3 extends 3 residues past the end of the read, so its final part is completed from the germline J gene. The J gene is TRBJ2-7, the V gene TRBV5-1; TRBD2 matches 7 bases. V shed 3 bases, J shed 2 bases, and the junction held 2 bases outside the gene matches. CDR3 length equals 13 residues. Germline V gene data show CDR1 as SGHRS and CDR2 as YFSETQ. The sequenced CDR3 bases are TGCGCCAGCAGCTGGGACTACCCCTACGAG. The encoded protein is CASSWDYPYE. The entire CDR3 is CASSWDYPYEQYF.

As concerns this clone: The CDR3 end is not reached by the read, which stops 3 residues before it; the germline J gene fills it in. The chain is built from TRBV19 and TRBJ2-4; D remains unclear. The V and J ends lost 1 base and 1 base respectively, with 11 bases between them. The CDR3 contains 16 residues. The V gene's germline CDR1 is LNHDA and CDR2 SQIVND (reference sequence). This CDR3 reads CASSIGSIGAKNIQYF. CDR3 DNA, as far as it was read: TGTGCCAGTAGTATAGGAAGTATCGGGGCCAAAAACATT. The variable domain in full, with the rest retrieved from reference TRBV19 and TRBJ2-4, is DGGITQSPKYLFRKEGQNVTLSCEQNLNHDAMYWYRQDPGQGLRLIYYSQIVNDFQKGDIAEGYSVSREKKESFPLTVTSAQKNPTAFYLCASSIGSIGAKNIQYFGAGTRLSVL.

With respect to this clone: The read falls 3 residues short of the CDR3 end, and the missing part is taken from the germline J gene. The chain links TRBV5-1 to TRBJ2-2; 10 nucleotides match TRBD1. The CDR3 runs to 16 residues. CDR1 is SGHRS, CDR2 YFSETQ, per germline. The trim removed 7 bases at V and 5 bases at J, leaving 11 bases unmatched. This CDR3 reads CASGPTGGVGTGELFF. CDR3 DNA (partial): TGCGCCAGCGGACCGACAGGGGGCGTAGGAACCGGGGAG.

In regard to this clone: The CDR3 extends 3 residues past the end of the read, so its final part is completed from the germline J gene. The gene calls are TRBV5-4 and TRBJ1-1; no clear D gene. The V and J ends lost 3 bases and 4 bases respectively, with 16 bases between them. Germline V CDR1 and CDR2: SGHNT, YYREEE (reference sequence). The CDR3 is made up of 15 amino acids. The CDR3 is CASSSPSEAVTEAFF. The sequenced part of the CDR3 DNA is TGTGCCAGCAGCTCACCCTCCGAGGCGGTCACTGAA. The full variable domain, with the rest looked up from reference TRBV5-4 and TRBJ1-1, is ETGVTQSPTHLIKTRGQQVTLRCSSQSGHNTVSWYQQALGQGPQFIFQYYREEENGRGNFPPRFSGLQFPNYSSELNVNALELDDSALYLCASSSPSEAVTEAFFGQGTRLTVV.